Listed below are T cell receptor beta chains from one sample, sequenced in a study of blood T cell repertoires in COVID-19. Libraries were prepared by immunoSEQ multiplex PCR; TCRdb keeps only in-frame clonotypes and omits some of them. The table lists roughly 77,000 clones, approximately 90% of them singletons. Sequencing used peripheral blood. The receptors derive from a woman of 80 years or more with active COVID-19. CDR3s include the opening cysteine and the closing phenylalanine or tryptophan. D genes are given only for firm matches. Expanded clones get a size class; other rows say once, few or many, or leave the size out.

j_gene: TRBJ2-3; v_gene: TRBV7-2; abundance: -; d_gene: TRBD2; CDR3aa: CASSSRREFPDTQYF; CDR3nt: TGTGCCAGCAGCTCTCGGCGGGAGTTCCCAGATACGCAGTATTTT
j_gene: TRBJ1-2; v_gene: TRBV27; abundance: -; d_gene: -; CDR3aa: CASSLHARGSDYGYTF; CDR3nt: TGTGCCAGCAGTTTACACGCCCGGGGGTCGGACTATGGCTACACCTTC
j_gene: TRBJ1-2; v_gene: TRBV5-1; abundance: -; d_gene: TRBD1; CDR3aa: CASSEGTGAVITYGYTF; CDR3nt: TGCGCCAGCAGCGAGGGGACAGGGGCCGTCATTACCTATGGCTACACCTTC
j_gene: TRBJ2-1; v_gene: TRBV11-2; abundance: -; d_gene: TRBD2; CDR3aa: CASSLAGGPYNEQFF; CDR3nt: TGTGCCAGCAGCTTAGCGGGAGGGCCCTACAATGAGCAGTTCTTC
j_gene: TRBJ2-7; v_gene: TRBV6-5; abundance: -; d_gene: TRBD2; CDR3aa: CASGRAGAYEQYF; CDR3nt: TGTGCCAGCGGGAGGGCGGGGGCCTACGAGCAGTACTTC
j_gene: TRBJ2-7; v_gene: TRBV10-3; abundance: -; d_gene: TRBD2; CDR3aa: CAISEGTSGGPGDLYF; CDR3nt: TGTGCCATCAGTGAGGGGACTAGCGGGGGACCCGGAGATCTGTACTTC
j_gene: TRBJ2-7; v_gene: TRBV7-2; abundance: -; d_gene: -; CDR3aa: CASSLAGDGHYEQYF; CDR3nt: TGTGCCAGCAGCTTAGCTGGAGACGGACACTACGAGCAGTACTTC
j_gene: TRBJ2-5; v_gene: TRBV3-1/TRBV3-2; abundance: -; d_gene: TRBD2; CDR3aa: CASSPWEGQETQYF; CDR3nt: TGTGCCAGCAGCCCATGGGAGGGGCAAGAGACCCAGTACTTC
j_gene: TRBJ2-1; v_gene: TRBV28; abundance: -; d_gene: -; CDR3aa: CASSRGGIRAYNEQFF; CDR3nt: TGTGCCAGCAGTCGGGGCGGGATCAGGGCCTACAATGAGCAGTTCTTC
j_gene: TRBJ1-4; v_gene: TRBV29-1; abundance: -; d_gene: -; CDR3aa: CVYRLNEKLFF; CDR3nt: TGCGTGTACAGACTAAATGAAAAACTGTTTTTT
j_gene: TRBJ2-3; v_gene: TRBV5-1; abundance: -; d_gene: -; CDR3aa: CASSLDPGIDTQYF; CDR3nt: TGCGCCAGCAGCTTGGATCCAGGGATAGATACGCAGTATTTT
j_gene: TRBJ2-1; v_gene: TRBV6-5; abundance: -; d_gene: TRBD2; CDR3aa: CASNMGLALDEQFF; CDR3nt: TGTGCCAGCAACATGGGACTAGCGTTGGATGAGCAGTTCTTC
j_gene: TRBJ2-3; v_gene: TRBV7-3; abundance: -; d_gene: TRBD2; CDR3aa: CASRPGTAGADTQYF; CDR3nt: TGTGCCAGCAGACCTGGGACTGCGGGGGCAGATACGCAGTATTTT
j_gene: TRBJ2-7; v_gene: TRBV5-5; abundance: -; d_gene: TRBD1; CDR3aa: CASSFPTGVDSYEQYF; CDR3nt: TGTGCCAGCAGCTTCCCGACAGGGGTCGACTCCTACGAGCAGTACTTC
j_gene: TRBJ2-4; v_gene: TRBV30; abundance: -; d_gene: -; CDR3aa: CAWSVDKLAKNIQYF; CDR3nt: TGTGCCTGGAGTGTTGACAAGCTAGCCAAAAACATTCAGTACTTC
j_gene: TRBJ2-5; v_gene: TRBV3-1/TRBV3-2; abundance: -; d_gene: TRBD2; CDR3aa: CASSQDLAGGYQETQYF; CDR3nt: TGTGCCAGCAGCCAAGATCTGGCGGGGGGGTACCAAGAGACCCAGTACTTC
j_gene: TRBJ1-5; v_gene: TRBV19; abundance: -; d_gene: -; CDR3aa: CASSGGELNQPQHF; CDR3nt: TGTGCCAGTTCGGGCGGGGAACTAAATCAGCCCCAGCATTTT
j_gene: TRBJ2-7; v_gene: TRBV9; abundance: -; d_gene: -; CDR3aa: CASSPRQNSYEQYF; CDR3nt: TGTGCCAGCAGCCCCCGACAGAACTCCTACGAGCAGTACTTC
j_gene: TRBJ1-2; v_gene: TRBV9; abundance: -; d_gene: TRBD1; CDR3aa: CASSERDRGHYGYTF; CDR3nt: TGTGCCAGCAGCGAGCGGGACAGGGGGCACTATGGCTACACCTTC
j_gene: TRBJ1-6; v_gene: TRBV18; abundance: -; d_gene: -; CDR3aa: CASSPRGYNSPLHF; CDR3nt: TGTGCCAGCTCACCCAGGGGCTATAATTCACCCCTCCACTTT
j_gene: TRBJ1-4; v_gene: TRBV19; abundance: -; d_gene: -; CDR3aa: CASSIDSYRSTNEKLFF; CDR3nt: TGTGCCAGTAGTATAGATTCTTACAGATCAACTAATGAAAAACTGTTTTTT
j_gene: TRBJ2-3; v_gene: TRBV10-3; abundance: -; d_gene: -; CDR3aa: CAISEIASGGRDTQYF; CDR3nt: TGTGCCATCAGTGAGATCGCGTCAGGGGGGAGGGATACGCAGTATTTT
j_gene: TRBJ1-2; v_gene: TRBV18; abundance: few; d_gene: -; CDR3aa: CASSPGVGLDGYTF; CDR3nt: TGTGCCAGCTCTCCCGGAGTGGGGCTTGATGGCTACACCTTC
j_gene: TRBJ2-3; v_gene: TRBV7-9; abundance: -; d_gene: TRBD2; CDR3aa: CASSLPTSGSTDTQYF; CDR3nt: TGTGCCAGCAGCTTACCGACTAGCGGGAGCACAGATACGCAGTATTTT
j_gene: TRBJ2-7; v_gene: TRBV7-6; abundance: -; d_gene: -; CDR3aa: CASSPASASYEQYF; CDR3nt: TGTGCCAGCAGCCCAGCTAGCGCCTCCTACGAGCAGTACTTC
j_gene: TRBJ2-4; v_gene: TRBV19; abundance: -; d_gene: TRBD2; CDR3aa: CASSHPPREGKSAKNIQYF; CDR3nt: TGTGCCAGTTCCCACCCCCCGCGGGAGGGGAAGTCTGCCAAAAACATTCAGTACTTC
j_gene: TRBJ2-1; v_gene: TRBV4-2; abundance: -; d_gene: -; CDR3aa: CASSQDSGRDLLDEQFF; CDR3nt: TGTGCCAGCAGCCAAGATAGCGGCCGGGACCTGCTGGATGAGCAGTTCTTC
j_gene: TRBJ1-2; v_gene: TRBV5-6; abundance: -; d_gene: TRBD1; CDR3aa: CASTLDRAGYTF; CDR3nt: TGTGCCAGCACCTTAGACAGGGCTGGCTACACCTTC
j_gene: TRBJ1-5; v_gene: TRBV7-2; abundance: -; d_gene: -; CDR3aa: CASSLEPNYNQPQHF; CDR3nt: TGTGCCAGCAGCTTAGAGCCCAACTACAATCAGCCCCAGCATTTT
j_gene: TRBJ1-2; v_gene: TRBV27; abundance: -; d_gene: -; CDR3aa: CASSEGAGLDYGYTF; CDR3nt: TGTGCCAGCTCCGAAGGTGCAGGGTTGGACTATGGCTACACCTTC
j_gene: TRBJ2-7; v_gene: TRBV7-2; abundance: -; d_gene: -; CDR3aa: CASSLLLPGIGYEQYF; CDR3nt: TGTGCCAGCAGCTTACTACTCCCAGGCATTGGGTACGAGCAGTACTTC
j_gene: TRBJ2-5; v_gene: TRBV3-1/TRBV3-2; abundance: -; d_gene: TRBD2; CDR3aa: CASSQVRLAFKGETQYF; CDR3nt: TGTGCCAGCAGCCAAGTGAGACTAGCGTTTAAGGGGGAGACCCAGTACTTC
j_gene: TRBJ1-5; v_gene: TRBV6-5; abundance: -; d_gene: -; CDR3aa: CASSYLQGFQPQHF; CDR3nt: TGTGCCAGCAGTTACTTACAGGGCTTTCAGCCCCAGCATTTT
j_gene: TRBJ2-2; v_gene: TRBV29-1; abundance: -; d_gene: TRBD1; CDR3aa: CSVDLGGGYTGELFF; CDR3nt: TGCAGCGTTGATCTAGGGGGCGGGTATACCGGGGAGCTGTTTTTT
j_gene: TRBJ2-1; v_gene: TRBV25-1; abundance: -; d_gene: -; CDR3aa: CASSGLQRKQFF; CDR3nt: TGTGCCAGCAGTGGACTACAGAGGAAGCAGTTCTTC
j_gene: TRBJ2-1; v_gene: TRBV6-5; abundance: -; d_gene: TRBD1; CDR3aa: CASKQGSRDEQFF; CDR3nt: TGTGCCAGCAAACAGGGGAGTAGGGATGAGCAGTTCTTC
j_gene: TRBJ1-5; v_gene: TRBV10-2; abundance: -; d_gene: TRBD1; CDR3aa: CASRATGAGQPQHF; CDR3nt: TGCGCCAGCAGAGCGACAGGGGCGGGTCAGCCCCAGCATTTT
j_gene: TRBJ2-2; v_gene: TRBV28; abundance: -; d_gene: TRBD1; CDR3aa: CASSPGTANTGELFF; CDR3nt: TGTGCCAGCAGCCCCGGGACAGCGAACACCGGGGAGCTGTTTTTT
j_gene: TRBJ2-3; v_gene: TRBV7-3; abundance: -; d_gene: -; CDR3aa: CASSLWVRHDRGPDTQYF; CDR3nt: TGTGCCAGCAGCTTATGGGTGAGGCACGACCGAGGCCCAGATACGCAGTATTTT
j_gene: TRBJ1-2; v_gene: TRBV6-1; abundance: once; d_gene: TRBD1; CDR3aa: CASSDGTGGAEGYTF; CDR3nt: TGTGCCAGCAGTGATGGGACAGGGGGCGCGGAAGGCTACACCTTC
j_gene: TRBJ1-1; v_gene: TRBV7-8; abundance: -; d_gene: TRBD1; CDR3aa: CASSLVGTDTEAFF; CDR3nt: TGTGCCAGCAGCTTAGTAGGGACAGACACTGAAGCTTTCTTT
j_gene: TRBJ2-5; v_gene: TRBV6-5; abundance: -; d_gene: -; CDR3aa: CASSYGQGISETQYF; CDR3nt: TGTGCCAGCAGTTACGGGCAGGGTATTTCGGAGACCCAGTACTTC
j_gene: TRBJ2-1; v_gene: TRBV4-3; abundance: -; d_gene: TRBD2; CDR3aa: CASSQVGLPDEQFF; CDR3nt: TGCGCCAGCAGCCAAGTGGGACTACCCGATGAGCAGTTCTTC
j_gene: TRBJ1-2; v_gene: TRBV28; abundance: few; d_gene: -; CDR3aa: CASVGGYGYTF; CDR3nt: TGTGCCAGCGTGGGGGGCTATGGCTACACCTTC
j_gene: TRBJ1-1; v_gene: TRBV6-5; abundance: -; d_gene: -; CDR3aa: CASQAPGDTEAFF; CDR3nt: TGTGCCAGCCAGGCCCCGGGGGACACTGAAGCTTTCTTT
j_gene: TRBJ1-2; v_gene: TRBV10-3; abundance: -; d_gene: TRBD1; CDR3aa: CAITFDRGIGYTF; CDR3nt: TGTGCCATCACCTTCGACAGGGGAATTGGCTACACCTTC
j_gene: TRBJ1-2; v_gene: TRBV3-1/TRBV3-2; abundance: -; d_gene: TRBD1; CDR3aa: CASSQAGTGGSYTF; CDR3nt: TGTGCCAGCAGCCAAGCGGGGACAGGCGGGAGCTACACCTTC
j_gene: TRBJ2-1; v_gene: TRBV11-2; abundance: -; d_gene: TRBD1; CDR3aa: CASSLVRQGIEQFF; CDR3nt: TGTGCCAGCAGCTTAGTCCGACAGGGGATTGAGCAGTTCTTC